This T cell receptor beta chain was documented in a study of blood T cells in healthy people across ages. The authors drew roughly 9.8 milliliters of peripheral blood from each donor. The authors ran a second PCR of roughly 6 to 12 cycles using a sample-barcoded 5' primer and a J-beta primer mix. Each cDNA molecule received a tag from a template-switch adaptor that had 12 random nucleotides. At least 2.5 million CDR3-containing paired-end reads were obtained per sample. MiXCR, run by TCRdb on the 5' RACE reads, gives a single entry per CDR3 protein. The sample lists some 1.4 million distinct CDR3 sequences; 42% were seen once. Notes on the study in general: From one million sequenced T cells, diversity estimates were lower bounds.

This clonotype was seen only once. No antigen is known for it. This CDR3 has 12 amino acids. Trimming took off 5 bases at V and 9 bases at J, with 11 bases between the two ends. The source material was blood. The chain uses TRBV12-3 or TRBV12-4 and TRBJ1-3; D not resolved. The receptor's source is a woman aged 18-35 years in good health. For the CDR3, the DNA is TGTGCCAGCAGTCCAAACACTGGCACCATATATTTT. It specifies CASSPNTGTIYF.